These 25 T cell receptor beta chains were all obtained from the same sample, sequenced in a study of blood T cells in healthy people across ages. It was with a sample-barcoded 5' primer and a J-beta primer mix that a second PCR of roughly 6 to 11 cycles was run. TCRdb re-called the 5' RACE reads with MiXCR, one entry per CDR3 protein. The table includes about 1.5 million distinct CDR3 sequences, around 40% detected once. Sequencing used blood. The receptor source for this set is a woman younger than 35 in good health.

This chain uses TRBV6-2 or TRBV6-3 with TRBJ1-5; TRBD1 matches at 7 bases. CDR1 MNHEY and CDR2 SVGEGT come from the germline V gene. The junction had 18 bases not matched to a gene; V was cut back by 10 bases and J by 3 bases. The CDR3 sequence is 17 residues long. The CDR3: CATTSSWRQGANQPQHF. In DNA, the CDR3 is TGTGCCACTACCTCCTCATGGAGACAGGGCGCCAATCAGCCCCAGCATTTT.

The chain is built from TRBV3-1 and TRBJ2-5, with no clear D. The length of the CDR3 is 12 residues. V was clipped by 4 bases and J by 5 bases, with 8 bases between them. The germline V gene has CDR1 LGHDT and CDR2 YNNKEL (reference sequence). The CDR3 loop reads CASSRRSETQYF. CDR3 nucleotide sequence: TGTGCCAGCAGCCGCCGCTCGGAGACCCAGTACTTC.

In this sample, this clonotype turned up a few times. The genes are TRBV29-1 and TRBJ2-5; D remains ambiguous. Germline values: CDR1 SQVTM, CDR2 ANQGSEA. Between the trimmed V and J ends, which lost 3 bases and 1 base, there was a span of 9 bases. This CDR3 contains 13 residues. CDR3 sequence reads: CSVDHGSQETQYF. CDR3 nucleotide sequence: TGCAGCGTTGATCACGGTTCCCAAGAGACCCAGTACTTC.

To note about this clonotype: Mismatch with germline at one junction end may stem from a read error. CDR3 nucleotides: TGTGCCAGCAGCTTGGGGACGGGTTATGGCTACGCCTTC. Protein sequence: CASSLGTGYGYAF. V is TRBV7-8 and J is TRBJ1-2, with a weak D call TRBD1 (5 bases). This CDR3 has 13 residues. The germline V gene has CDR1 SGHVS and CDR2 FQNEAQ.

The rearrangement links TRBV4-3 to TRBJ1-1, with D unresolved. V dropped 0 bases and J dropped 9 bases, with 8 bases sitting between them. Germline-derived CDR1 and CDR2 are LGHNA and YSLEER. The CDR3 sequence is 12 residues long. CDR3 protein: CASSQDGGKAFF. In DNA form, the CDR3 reads TGCGCCAGCAGCCAAGATGGAGGGAAAGCTTTCTTT.

CDR3 nucleotides: TGTGCCAGCAGCAGACAACCTCAGAACACTGAAGCTTTCTTT. It translates to CASSRQPQNTEAFF. The rearrangement uses TRBV11-2 and TRBJ1-1; no reliable D call. The CDR3 length is 14 residues. Germline V CDR1 and CDR2: SGHAT, FQNNGV. The ends were cut back, 5 bases at V and 1 base at J, with 11 bases in the middle.

The chain has TRBV4-1 and TRBJ2-5; 11 positions agree with TRBD2. The CDR3 has 17 residues. The germline gives CDR1 MGHRA, CDR2 YSYEKL. V lost 0 bases, J lost 5 bases, and 8 bases stayed unmatched. The CDR3 reads CASSQEGTSGGVETQYF. In nucleotides, the CDR3 is TGCGCCAGCAGCCAAGAGGGTACTAGCGGGGGAGTGGAGACCCAGTACTTC.

The chain joins TRBV20-1 to TRBJ2-3; 8 nucleotides agree with TRBD2. The CDR3 totals 14 residues. The ends lost 6 bases at V and 3 bases at J; junction bases unmatched: 8. The germline gives CDR1 DFQATT, CDR2 SNEGSKA (reference sequence). The CDR3 sequence is CSATERGPTDTQYF. DNA for the CDR3: TGCAGTGCGACGGAGCGGGGGCCGACAGATACGCAGTATTTT.

The rearrangement links TRBV24-1 to TRBJ1-5; D might be TRBD1 (5 bases). V dropped 2 bases and J dropped 1 base, with 14 bases sitting between them. The CDR3 has 17 amino acids. Germline assignment: CDR1 KGHDR and CDR2 SFDVKD. The CDR3 DNA follows: TGTGCCACCAGTGATTCGGCAGAGCCAGGGAGCAATCAGCCCCAGCATTTT. Protein: CATSDSAEPGSNQPQHF.

The chain recombines TRBV6-2 or TRBV6-3 with TRBJ1-5, with D hard to call. The CDR3 consists of 15 residues. V dropped 7 bases and J dropped 9 bases, with 22 bases sitting between them. The germline CDR1 and CDR2 sequences are MNHEY and SVGEGT. The CDR3 nucleotides read TGTGCCAGCACCCCCTTTACCCCGGGCACGGGGCCCCAGCATTTT. Translating it yields CASTPFTPGTGPQHF.

The chain employs TRBV6-6 and TRBJ1-1; TRBD1 might be the D (6 bases). V lost 5 bases, J lost 2 bases, and 15 bases lay in between. The V gene's germline CDR1 is MNHNY and CDR2 SVGAGI (reference sequence). This CDR3 comprises 15 residues. CDR3 DNA: TGTGCCAGCAGTGATACAGGGCTGGCCAACACTGAAGCTTTCTTT. Its protein product is CASSDTGLANTEAFF.

This clonotype has a handful of counts. V is TRBV11-2 and J is TRBJ2-1, with 9 bases aligning to TRBD2. V was clipped by 4 bases and J by 8 bases; unmatched bases: 12. The CDR3 loop spans 16 amino acids. CDR1 and CDR2 (germline): SGHAT, FQNNGV. The CDR3 is CASSSYFSGSRYEQFF. The CDR3 DNA reads TGTGCCAGCAGCTCCTACTTTAGCGGGAGCCGTTATGAGCAGTTCTTC.

This clonotype was counted many times. The chain couples TRBV11-2 to TRBJ2-5; 9 nucleotides agree with TRBD2. The CDR3 consists of 13 residues. With 3 bases clipped from V and 5 bases from J, the junction kept 1 base outside the gene matches. Germline V gives CDR1 SGHAT, CDR2 FQNNGV. This chain's CDR3 is CASSFGLAETQYF. DNA of the CDR3: TGTGCCAGCAGCTTCGGACTAGCGGAGACCCAGTACTTC.

This sequence joins TRBV7-2 and TRBJ1-2; 9 positions agree with TRBD1. Germline CDR1 is SGHTA and CDR2 is FQGNSA. With 1 base clipped from V and 8 bases from J, the junction kept 5 bases outside the gene matches. The CDR3 is 14 residues long. CDR3 in amino acids: CASSLGTGEGGYTF. CDR3 coding DNA: TGTGCCAGCAGCTTAGGGACAGGGGAGGGAGGCTACACCTTC. The full variable domain, rest sourced from reference TRBV7-2 and TRBJ1-2, is GAGVSQSPSNKVTEKGKDVELRCDPISGHTALYWYRQSLGQGLEFLIYFQGNSAPDKSGLPSDRFSAERTGGSVSTLTIQRTQQEDSAVYLCASSLGTGEGGYTFGSGTRLTVV.

The chain carries TRBV18 and TRBJ2-5; 11 bases are shared with TRBD1. The J call may not be correct, given that the DNA end is closer to TRBJ2-7. This CDR3 comprises 18 residues. The germline CDR1 and CDR2 sequences are KGHSH and LQKENI. The CDR3 nucleotides read TGTGCCAGCTCACCGTTCCAGGACAGGGGGCTCCTACTCCACGAGCAGTACTTC. Its protein product is CASSPFQDRGLLLHEQYF.

The chain joins TRBV20-1 to TRBJ1-2; D gene ambiguous. The CDR3 contains 12 residues. Trimming took off 1 base at V and 4 bases at J, with 7 bases between the two ends. Germline assignment: CDR1 DFQATT and CDR2 SNEGSKA (reference sequence). The CDR3 spells CSARGQIYGYTF. In DNA form, the CDR3 reads TGCAGTGCTAGAGGACAAATCTATGGCTACACCTTC.

V and J are TRBV19 and TRBJ2-7; D possibly corresponds to TRBD2 (6 bases). The CDR3 has 16 residues. In germline, CDR1 is LNHDA, CDR2 SQIVND (reference sequence). V gave up 1 base and J gave up 5 bases, with 18 bases separating them. The CDR3 spells CASSIGGVAVTHEQYF. The DNA for the CDR3 is TGTGCCAGTAGTATAGGAGGGGTAGCGGTTACCCACGAGCAGTACTTC.

Only a few counts were recorded for this clonotype. The CDR3 loop reads CASSLVTRDNYGYTF. In nucleotides, the CDR3 is TGTGCCAGCAGCTTAGTAACCAGGGATAACTATGGCTACACCTTC. V and J are TRBV11-2 and TRBJ1-2; maybe TRBD1 (5 bases). The germline V gene encodes CDR1 SGHAT and CDR2 FQNNGV. V lost 1 base, J lost 1 base, and 10 bases lay in between. The CDR3 contains 15 residues. The whole variable domain, filled in from reference TRBV11-2 and TRBJ1-2, reads EAGVAQSPRYKIIEKRQSVAFWCNPISGHATLYWYQQILGQGPKLLIQFQNNGVVDDSQLPKDRFSAERLKGVDSTLKIQPAKLEDSAVYLCASSLVTRDNYGYTFGSGTRLTVV.

The chain carries TRBV7-2 and TRBJ2-1, with 7 bases that match TRBD2. This CDR3 has 15 amino acids. Germline V gene lookup returns CDR1 SGHTA and CDR2 FQGNSA. Trimming took 1 base from V and 6 from J; bases not matched to a gene: 6. The CDR3 region is CASSLGLAPFNEQFF. CDR3 bases: TGTGCCAGCAGCTTAGGACTAGCCCCATTCAATGAGCAGTTCTTC.

CDR3 DNA sequence: TGTGCCAGCAGCGCGCTCAACCGGGACAATGAGCAGTACTTC. It specifies CASSALNRDNEQYF. The V call is TRBV6-6, the J call TRBJ2-7; possible D gene TRBD1, 6 bases. Germline lookup yields CDR1 MNHNY and CDR2 SVGAGI (reference sequence). This CDR3 contains 14 residues. V was clipped by 6 bases and J by 7 bases, with 19 bases between them.

The rearrangement joins TRBV7-2 to TRBJ1-1, with D tentatively TRBD1 (5 bases). The V end was cut by 3 bases, the J end by 0 bases, with 11 bases between. Germline lookup yields CDR1 SGHTA and CDR2 FQGNSA. This CDR3 has 15 amino acids. Here the CDR3 reads CASSFQGSLNTEAFF. DNA for the CDR3: TGTGCCAGCAGCTTCCAGGGTTCATTGAACACTGAAGCTTTCTTT. The variable domain in full, completed from reference TRBV7-2 and TRBJ1-1, reads GAGVSQSPSNKVTEKGKDVELRCDPISGHTALYWYRQSLGQGLEFLIYFQGNSAPDKSGLPSDRFSAERTGGSVSTLTIQRTQQEDSAVYLCASSFQGSLNTEAFFGQGTRLTVV.

The chain combines TRBV4-1 with TRBJ1-1, with 9 nucleotides matching TRBD1. CDR1 and CDR2 (germline): MGHRA, YSYEKL. The CDR3 has 14 residues. V was clipped by 6 bases and J by 0 bases; unmatched bases: 2. In DNA, the CDR3 is TGCGCCAGCAGATGGGACAGGGTGAACACTGAAGCTTTCTTT. Protein sequence: CASRWDRVNTEAFF.

The V gene is TRBV20-1, the J gene TRBJ2-7, with 9 bases lining up with TRBD2. The CDR3 length is 14 residues. Germline V CDR1 and CDR2: DFQATT, SNEGSKA (reference sequence). V lost 6 bases, J lost 2 bases, and 8 bases stayed unmatched. CDR3 residues: CSAHAGTSTYEQYF. Here the CDR3 DNA reads TGCAGTGCCCACGCCGGGACTAGCACCTACGAGCAGTACTTC.

This clonotype was detected a few times. This chain's CDR3 is CASSFDASEPQHF. CDR3 nucleotide sequence: TGTGCCAGCAGCTTTGACGCGAGTGAGCCCCAGCATTTT. This chain links TRBV11-1 with TRBJ1-5, with no clear D. V dropped 3 bases and J dropped 8 bases, with 11 bases sitting between them. Germline lookup yields CDR1 SGHAT and CDR2 FQDESV (reference sequence). The CDR3 has 13 residues. The whole variable domain, remainder taken from reference TRBV11-1 and TRBJ1-5, is EAEVAQSPRYKITEKSQAVAFWCDPISGHATLYWYRQILGQGPELLVQFQDESVVDDSQLPKDRFSAERLKGVDSTLKIQPAELGDSAMYLCASSFDASEPQHFGDGTRLSIL.

In this sample, this clonotype turned up a few times. The chain employs TRBV20-1 and TRBJ1-1; TRBD1 might be the D (6 bases). V was shortened by 2 bases and J by 4 bases, with 14 bases between the two germline ends. The CDR3 contains 14 residues. CDR1 is DFQATT and CDR2 is SNEGSKA in the germline V gene (reference sequence). Written as DNA, the CDR3 is TGCAGTGCTAGATCCGCGGCAGGGGTCACTGAAGCTTTCTTT. The encoded protein is CSARSAAGVTEAFF.